A selection of T cell receptor beta chains follows, all from one sample in a study of beta chain features in type 1 diabetes. Some clones are missing from TCRdb's copy, which holds only in-frame ones; the method was immunoSEQ multiplex PCR. The data hold a few hundred thousand clones, with roughly an eighth observed a single time. Sequencing was done on a sample of naive CD4+ T cells from blood. The receptors derive from a man younger than 45 with type 1 diabetes. Each CDR3 is given with its conserved first and last residue. A D gene is named only where the DNA matches it firmly. Clone size appears in some rows only: once, few, many, or a class for an expanded clone.

>TRBD1|TRBJ2-7|-|TRBV16
TGTGCCAGCAGCCAATCCTACCGCCGTGGACAGGGGGCCCACGAGCAGTACTTC
CASSQSYRRGQGAHEQYF
>-|TRBJ2-3|-|TRBV10-3
TGTGCCATCGGGCAGGGGCGCGCAGATACGCAGTATTTT
CAIGQGRADTQYF
>-|TRBJ2-3|few|TRBV19
TGTGCCAGTAGGACGCCCGGGGTGGATACGCAGTATTTT
CASRTPGVDTQYF
>-|TRBJ2-3|few|TRBV7-3
TGTGCCAGCAGCTTAAATGGGGCCACAGATACGCAGTATTTT
CASSLNGATDTQYF
>-|TRBJ2-5|-|TRBV20-1
TGCAGTGCGGCAGGGTTACAGACCCAGTACTTC
CSAAGLQTQYF
>-|TRBJ1-1|few|TRBV15
TGTGCCACCAGCAGAGATATTAACACTGAAGCTTTCTTT
CATSRDINTEAFF
>-|TRBJ2-7|-|TRBV7-2
TGTGCCAGCACCTTGGAAGCGGTCACCTACGAGCAGTACTTC
CASTLEAVTYEQYF
>TRBD1|TRBJ2-1|-|TRBV6-1
TGTGCCAGCAGTCCCCGACAGGGGGTGAATGAGCAGTTCTTC
CASSPRQGVNEQFF
>TRBD2|TRBJ2-1|few|TRBV30
TGTGCCTGGAGGGGGACTAGGAGGCTCGATGAGCAGTTCTTC
CAWRGTRRLDEQFF
>TRBD2|TRBJ2-1|-|TRBV7-9
TGTGCCAGCAGCTTAGTGGCGGGAGGTACTGACAATGAGCAGTTCTTC
CASSLVAGGTDNEQFF
>-|TRBJ2-3|-|TRBV28
TGTGCCAGCAGCCCCCGGCGGAGCGGGACGCAGTATTTT
CASSPRRSGTQYF
>TRBD1|TRBJ1-1|few|TRBV2
TGTGCCAGCACCCGACAGGGGGTGCCGGGGACTGAAGCTTTCTTT
CASTRQGVPGTEAFF
>-|TRBJ1-5|-|TRBV21-1
TGTGCCAGCAGCCCCCAACAGACGACTACGAATCAGCCCCAGCATTTT
CASSPQQTTTNQPQHF
>TRBD2|TRBJ2-5|few|TRBV5-1
TGCGCCAGCAGCTTGGCCGGGACTAGCGGGGGCCAAGAGACCCAGTACTTC
CASSLAGTSGGQETQYF
>TRBD2|TRBJ2-4|few|TRBV5-6
TGTGCCAGCAGCTCTCCGGCGGGAGTGGCCAAAAACATTCAGTACTTC
CASSSPAGVAKNIQYF
>-|TRBJ2-3|few|TRBV18
TGTGCCAGCTCACCAAGCCTAGCGTTCACAGATACGCAGTATTTT
CASSPSLAFTDTQYF
>-|TRBJ2-5|-|TRBV9
TGTGCCAGCAGTGGCAGCGGAGTCGGAGAGACCCAGTACTTC
CASSGSGVGETQYF
>-|TRBJ2-2|few|TRBV5-1
TGCGCTACCCAGGGCGAGGCGAACACCGGGGAGCTGTTTTTT
CATQGEANTGELFF
>TRBD2|TRBJ2-7|few|TRBV7-9
TGTGCCAGCAGCCGCGGGACTAACCAGCAGTACTTC
CASSRGTNQQYF
>-|TRBJ2-5|few|TRBV7-2
TGTGCCAGCAGCTTAGGCCTAAAACGGGAGACCCAGTACTTC
CASSLGLKRETQYF
>-|TRBJ2-2|-|TRBV11-2
TGTGCCAGCAGCCGCGGGACAGCCATGGGCACCGGGGAGCTGTTTTTT
CASSRGTAMGTGELFF
>TRBD1|TRBJ2-5|-|TRBV5-1
TGCGCCAGCAGCAACGGACAGGGCCCAGAGACCCAGTACTTC
CASSNGQGPETQYF
>TRBD1|TRBJ2-7|-|TRBV7-8
TGTGCCAGCAGCTTAGTAACAGGGGTAGGAGAGCAGTACTTC
CASSLVTGVGEQYF
>-|TRBJ2-2|few|TRBV28
TGTGCCAGCAGTTTAATTGGCGGAACGAACACCGGGGAGCTGTTTTTT
CASSLIGGTNTGELFF
>-|TRBJ1-1|-|TRBV6-5
TGTGCCAGCAGTTACGGGGAGCCCGATAACACTGAAGCTTTCTTT
CASSYGEPDNTEAFF
>-|TRBJ1-5|-|TRBV5-1
TGCGCCAGCAGCTTGGCCACAGAGTATAGCAATCAGCCCCAGCATTTT
CASSLATEYSNQPQHF
>-|TRBJ1-1|few|TRBV2
TGTGCCAGCACATCAGGGGCCCCTGAAGCTTTCTTT
CASTSGAPEAFF
>-|TRBJ2-7|-|TRBV28
TGTGCCAGCAGAAGGACAGCGCGCTACGAGCAGTACTTC
CASRRTARYEQYF
>TRBD1|TRBJ1-5|-|TRBV19
TGTGCCAGTAGTAAAGGGACAGCGGATCAGCCCCAGCATTTT
CASSKGTADQPQHF
>TRBD1|TRBJ1-2|-|TRBV5-1
TGCGCCAGCAGCCGGGACAGAGACTATGGCTACACCTTC
CASSRDRDYGYTF
>-|TRBJ2-3|-|TRBV7-9
TGTGCCAGCAGCCGTCTAGGAGCCACAGATACGCAGTATTTT
CASSRLGATDTQYF
>TRBD2|TRBJ2-3|few|TRBV27
TGTGCCAGCAGTCCCCGGGGACTAGCGGTCACAGATACGCAGTATTTT
CASSPRGLAVTDTQYF
>TRBD1|TRBJ1-1|-|TRBV7-8
TGTGCCAGCAGCTTCGACAGGGACACTGAAGCTTTCTTT
CASSFDRDTEAFF
>TRBD1|TRBJ1-2|few|TRBV28
TGTGCCAGCAGCGGACAGGGTTGGGGCTACACCTTC
CASSGQGWGYTF
>TRBD1|TRBJ1-1|few|TRBV15
TGTGCCACCAACCAAGAGAGACGGACAGGGGGCTCTTTCTTT
CATNQERRTGGSFF
>-|TRBJ2-1|few|TRBV28
TGTGCCAGCATCACTAGCTACAATGAGCAGTTCTTC
CASITSYNEQFF
>-|TRBJ2-3|-|TRBV2
TGTGCCAGCAGTGAATTGTACAGGGATACGCAGTATTTT
CASSELYRDTQYF
>TRBD2|TRBJ2-7|-|TRBV2
TGTGCCAGCAGTACCCTAGCGGGAGCTTCCTACGAGCAGTACTTC
CASSTLAGASYEQYF
>-|TRBJ2-3|-|TRBV7-2
TGTGCCAGCAGCTCCTACACAGATACGCAGTATTTT
CASSSYTDTQYF
>-|TRBJ2-5|few|TRBV7-2
TGTGCCAGCAGCTTGAAGCGGCGAGGGCAAGAGACCCAGTACTTC
CASSLKRRGQETQYF
>TRBD2|TRBJ2-7|few|TRBV7-3
TGTGCCAGCACAAAGGGGAGGGGAGTCTACGAGCAGTACTTC
CASTKGRGVYEQYF
>-|TRBJ2-7|few|TRBV5-1
TGCGCCAGCAGCTTACAGGGCCCCTCCTACGAGCAGTACTTC
CASSLQGPSYEQYF
>TRBD1|TRBJ1-3|few|TRBV5-1
TGCGCCAGCAGCTACCGGGACAGAGGTAGCCTCGGCTCTGGAAACACCATATATTTT
CASSYRDRGSLGSGNTIYF
>TRBD2|TRBJ2-5|few|TRBV28
TGTTCCTGCCTAGCGGGGAACCAAGAGACCCAGTACTTC
CSCLAGNQETQYF
>-|TRBJ2-1|few|TRBV7-2
TGTGCCAGCAGCTACCGGGACTCTTACAATGAGCAGTTCTTC
CASSYRDSYNEQFF
>-|TRBJ2-1|few|TRBV29-1
TGCAGCGGCCGGGACTCTTCCTACAATGAGCAGTTCTTC
CSGRDSSYNEQFF
>-|TRBJ2-5|many|TRBV7-9
TGTGCCAGCAGCAGACAGCCTCAAGAGACCCAGTACTTC
CASSRQPQETQYF
>-|TRBJ2-2|-|TRBV5-1
TGCGCCAGCAGCATCATACAATACACCGGGGAGCTGTTTTTT
CASSIIQYTGELFF
>TRBD1|TRBJ2-7|-|TRBV4-3
TGCGCCAGCAGCCACCAGGACAGGGCTTACGAGCAGTACTTC
CASSHQDRAYEQYF
>-|TRBJ2-7|-|TRBV2
TGTGCCAGCAGGGCCGGGGGATATCGTGAGGACTTC
CASRAGGYREDF
>TRBD1|TRBJ2-3|-|TRBV18
TGTGCCAGCTCACCATCGACAGGGTTCACAGATACGCAGTATTTT
CASSPSTGFTDTQYF